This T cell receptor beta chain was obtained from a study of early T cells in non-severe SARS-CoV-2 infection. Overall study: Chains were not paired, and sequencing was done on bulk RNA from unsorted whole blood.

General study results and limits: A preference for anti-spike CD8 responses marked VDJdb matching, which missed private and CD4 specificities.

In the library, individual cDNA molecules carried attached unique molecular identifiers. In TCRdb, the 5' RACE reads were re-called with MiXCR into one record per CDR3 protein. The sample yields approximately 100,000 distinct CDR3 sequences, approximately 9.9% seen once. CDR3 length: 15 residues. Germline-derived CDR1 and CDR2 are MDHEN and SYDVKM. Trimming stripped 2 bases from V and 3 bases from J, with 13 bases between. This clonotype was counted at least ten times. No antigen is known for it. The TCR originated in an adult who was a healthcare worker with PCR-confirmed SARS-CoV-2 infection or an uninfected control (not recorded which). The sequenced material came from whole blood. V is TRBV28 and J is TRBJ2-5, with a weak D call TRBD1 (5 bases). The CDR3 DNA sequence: TGTGCCAGCAGTTTAGATTTGACAGAAAAAGAGACCCAGTACTTC. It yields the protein CASSLDLTEKETQYF.